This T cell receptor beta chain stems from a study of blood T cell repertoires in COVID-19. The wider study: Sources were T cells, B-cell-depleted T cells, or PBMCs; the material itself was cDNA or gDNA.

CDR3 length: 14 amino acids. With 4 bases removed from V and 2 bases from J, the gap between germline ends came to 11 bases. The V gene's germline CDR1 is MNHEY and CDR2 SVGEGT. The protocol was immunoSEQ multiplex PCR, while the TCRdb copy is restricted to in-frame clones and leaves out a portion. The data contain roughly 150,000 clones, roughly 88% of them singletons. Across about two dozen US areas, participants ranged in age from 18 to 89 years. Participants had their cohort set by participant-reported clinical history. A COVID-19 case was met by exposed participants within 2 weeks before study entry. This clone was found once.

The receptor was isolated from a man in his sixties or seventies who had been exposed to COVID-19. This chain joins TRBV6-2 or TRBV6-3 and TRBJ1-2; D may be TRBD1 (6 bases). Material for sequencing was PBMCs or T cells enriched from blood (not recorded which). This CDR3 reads CASSLGHINYGYTF. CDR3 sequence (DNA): TGTGCCAGCAGTTTGGGACACATCAACTATGGCTACACCTTC.